The next 18 T cell receptor beta chains were all read from a single sample in a study of cytomegalovirus exposure and HLA in healthy donors. PCR amplification relied on 60 Vbeta primers (plus 13 Jbeta primers). TCRdb's copy holds only in-frame clones and misses some; the assay was immunoSEQ multiplex PCR. The profile covers 50,000 or so clones, with 77% appearing a single time and 2.5% to 3% taken by the ten largest. Sequenced: PBMCs. The receptor set was obtained from a middle-aged woman in good health and CMV-seropositive.

The chain recombines TRBV7-8 with TRBJ1-6; 11 bases line up with TRBD1. Trimming cost V 2 bases and J 10 bases; bases outside gene matches: 7. The CDR3 totals 16 residues. Germline CDR1 and CDR2: SGHVS and FQNEAQ. The DNA of the CDR3 is TGTGCCAGCAGCTTAACCGGGACAGGGGGAGGATCACCCCTCCACTTT. Amino acid sequence: CASSLTGTGGGSPLHF.

The chain combines TRBV6-1 with TRBJ1-2, with D possibly TRBD1 on 6 matching bases. CDR3 length equals 15 residues. V gave up 4 bases and J gave up 6 bases, with 18 bases separating them. Looked up from germline, CDR1 is MNHNS and CDR2 is SASEGT. The CDR3 region is CASSAQRTDANGYTF. The CDR3 bases are TGTGCCAGCAGTGCTCAGCGGACAGATGCTAATGGCTACACCTTC.

A word on this clone: A single base separates this from a much larger clone, so it may be a read error. In DNA form, the CDR3 reads TGTGCCAGCAGTGAAAGCGGGGGAGCCACAGATACGCAGTATTTT. Protein sequence: CASSESGGATDTQYF. This chain uses TRBV6-1 with TRBJ2-3, with 8 bases identical to TRBD2. Germline V gene sequence: CDR1 MNHNS, CDR2 SASEGT. The trim removed 2 bases at V and 2 bases at J, leaving 3 bases unmatched. The CDR3 consists of 15 residues.

The chain employs TRBV2 and TRBJ2-5, with D possibly TRBD2 on 6 matching bases. Trimming removed 2 bases from V and 2 bases from J, with 9 bases in between. Germline CDR1 reads SNHLY; CDR2 reads FYNNEI. The CDR3 covers 14 residues. CDR3 DNA: TGTGCCAGCAGTGAAAGGGACTCTCAAGAGACCCAGTACTTC. Its translation is CASSERDSQETQYF.

J is TRBJ1-4 and V is TRBV30, with D hard to call. Germline V gene sequence: CDR1 GTSNPN, CDR2 SVGIG (reference sequence). There are 14 residues in the CDR3. V was shortened by 3 bases and J by 0 bases, with 8 bases between the two germline ends. Here the CDR3 reads CAWSQAPTNEKLFF. For the CDR3, the DNA is TGTGCCTGGAGCCAAGCCCCAACTAATGAAAAACTGTTTTTT.

V gene TRBV30 combines with J gene TRBJ1-6; TRBD1 matches 7 bases. Losses at the gene ends were 2 bases for V and 5 bases for J; bases not matched to a gene: 9. CDR1 GTSNPN and CDR2 SVGIG come from the germline V gene (reference sequence). The CDR3 loop spans 16 amino acids. CDR3 amino acids: CAWSLIGDSHNSPLHF. The CDR3 nucleotides read TGTGCCTGGAGTCTGATAGGGGACAGCCATAATTCACCCCTCCACTTT.

This chain connects TRBV29-1 to TRBJ2-3, with 7 bases identical to TRBD1. This CDR3 has 15 amino acids. From germline, CDR1 is SQVTM and CDR2 ANQGSEA. Trimming at V came to 3 bases and at J to 4 bases, leaving 10 bases not matched to a gene. As DNA, the CDR3 is TGCAGCGTTGATCGGGGACAGTCGAAAGCAGATACGCAGTATTTT. Protein: CSVDRGQSKADTQYF.

This rearrangement joins TRBV6-1 to TRBJ2-7, with no clear D. Germline values: CDR1 MNHNS, CDR2 SASEGT. Trimming removed 10 bases at V and 4 bases at J, with 11 bases between. This CDR3 has 11 residues. In nucleotides, the CDR3 is TGTGCCACCCTCGTTTTGTACGAGCAGTACTTC. Protein product: CATLVLYEQYF.

The chain is built from TRBV7-9 and TRBJ2-7, with 9 bases that match TRBD2. Germline V gene lookup returns CDR1 SEHNR and CDR2 FQNEAQ (reference sequence). V was clipped by 8 bases and J by 6 bases; unmatched bases: 11. CDR3 size: 14 residues. CDR3 protein: CASREAGGVGEQYF. CDR3 DNA: TGTGCCAGCCGGGAAGCGGGGGGCGTCGGCGAGCAGTACTTC.

This clone has a handful of counts. The rearrangement links TRBV7-3 to TRBJ2-1; the match to TRBD2 covers 8 bases. Germline V lookup: CDR1 SGHTA, CDR2 FQGTGA. The CDR3 loop spans 15 amino acids. Trimming took 6 bases from V and 10 from J; bases not matched to a gene: 14. The CDR3 bases are TGTGCCAGCAGTTTGAGGGACGGGGGGGCCTTAGAGCAGTTCTTC. Translation: CASSLRDGGALEQFF.

The V gene is TRBV7-9, the J gene TRBJ2-7; possibly TRBD2 for D (6 bases). The germline V gene encodes CDR1 SEHNR and CDR2 FQNEAQ (reference sequence). There are 17 residues in the CDR3. Trimming took 3 bases from V and 4 from J, leaving 22 bases between them. CDR3 nucleotide sequence: TGTGCCAGCAGCTTTACACCTGGACGGAGGGCAGTATACGAGCAGTACTTC. Its translation: CASSFTPGRRAVYEQYF.

The table lists this clone with a count of one. The V gene is TRBV9, the J gene TRBJ2-2; D is ambiguous. Germline lookup yields CDR1 SGDLS and CDR2 YYNGEE. CDR3 size: 12 residues. V shed 4 bases and J shed 3 bases, with 4 bases lying between them. The CDR3 region has the DNA TGTGCCAGCAGCCGGGACACCGGGGAGCTGTTTTTT. It codes for CASSRDTGELFF.

The rearrangement joins TRBV9 to TRBJ2-3, with a possible D match to TRBD1 (6 bases). The CDR3 extends over 14 amino acids. Trimming took off 0 bases at V and 9 bases at J, with 14 bases between the two ends. Germline V lookup: CDR1 SGDLS, CDR2 YYNGEE. Here the CDR3 DNA reads TGTGCCAGCAGCGTAGCCCCACAGGGAGACACGCAGTATTTT. Translating it yields CASSVAPQGDTQYF.

The J gene is TRBJ1-2, the V gene TRBV2, with TRBD1 identical over 8 bases. Germline-derived CDR1 and CDR2 are SNHLY and FYNNEI. After removal of 6 bases from V and 3 bases from J, the junction contained 12 bases not matched to a gene. The CDR3 extends over 16 amino acids. Written as DNA, the CDR3 is TGTGCCAGCAGGGGAACAGGGGGACGTATGGACTATGGCTACACCTTC. Protein product: CASRGTGGRMDYGYTF.

The chain is built from TRBV4-1 and TRBJ1-3; TRBD1 is a possible D gene (6 bases). The ends were cut back, 0 bases at V and 2 bases at J, with 14 bases in the middle. From germline, CDR1 is MGHRA and CDR2 YSYEKL. The CDR3 sequence is 17 residues long. CDR3 DNA sequence: TGCGCCAGCAGCCAAGAAGCCCCCACAGGGACTGGAAACACCATATATTTT. It translates to CASSQEAPTGTGNTIYF.

This chain links TRBV9 with TRBJ2-1; D may be TRBD2 (6 bases). The CDR3 has 13 amino acids. Germline lookup yields CDR1 SGDLS and CDR2 YYNGEE. Trimming stripped 4 bases from V and 3 bases from J, with 8 bases between. The CDR3 protein is CASSPGVYNEQFF. In nucleotides, the CDR3 is TGTGCCAGCAGCCCGGGAGTCTACAATGAGCAGTTCTTC.

The V call is TRBV6-5, the J call TRBJ2-4, with TRBD2 matching 9 bases. CDR3 length equals 15 residues. Germline CDR1 is MNHEY and CDR2 is SVGAGI. The junction had 8 bases not matched to a gene; V was cut back by 2 bases and J by 9 bases. The DNA of the CDR3 is TGTGCCAGCAGTTACCGCGGGGGGGGGAAATCCATTCAGTACTTC. It specifies CASSYRGGGKSIQYF.

The chain uses TRBV30 and TRBJ2-7, with D unclear. Deletions cut 0 bases from V and 0 bases from J, with 9 bases between. The germline gives CDR1 GTSNPN, CDR2 SVGIG (reference sequence). The CDR3 runs to 14 residues. CDR3 DNA sequence: TGTGCCTGGAGTGTACCTCCGAGCTCCTACGAGCAGTACTTC. It is translated as CAWSVPPSSYEQYF.